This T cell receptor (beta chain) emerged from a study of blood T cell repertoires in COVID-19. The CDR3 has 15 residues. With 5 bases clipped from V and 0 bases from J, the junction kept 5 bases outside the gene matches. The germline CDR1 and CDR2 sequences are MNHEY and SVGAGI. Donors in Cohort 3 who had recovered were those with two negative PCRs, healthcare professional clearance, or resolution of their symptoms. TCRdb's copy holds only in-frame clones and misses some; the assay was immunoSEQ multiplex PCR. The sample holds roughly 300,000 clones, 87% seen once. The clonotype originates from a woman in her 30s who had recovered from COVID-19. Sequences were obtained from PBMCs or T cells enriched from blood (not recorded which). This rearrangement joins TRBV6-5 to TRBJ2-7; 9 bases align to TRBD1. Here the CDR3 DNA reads TGTGCCAGCAGTATGGTACAGGGGGCCTCCTACGAGCAGTACTTC. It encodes CASSMVQGASYEQYF.